This TCR beta chain derives from a study of T-cell memory formation after mild COVID-19 (dated by TCRdb to the early 2020s). Some background on the complete study: TCR sequence clusters from the two donors were found to be largely donor specific. Longitudinal TCRalpha and TCRbeta repertoire sequencing tracked T-cell clones expanding and contracting after mild COVID-19 in two donors. Two young, previously healthy adult volunteers made up the cohort, one male and one female.

PBMCs were isolated by Ficoll-Paque density gradient centrifugation. Between the V and J ends, shortened by 6 bases and 12 bases respectively, the junction contains 9 bases. The CDR3 runs 10 residues from the cysteine to the phenylalanine. The DNA shown is the 30-base CDR3, in frame from base 1. On this clonotype: Its antigen is still unknown. No per-base quality is available; no much larger clone lies one base away.

Study-wide findings and limitations: The second-wave clones that peaked on day 37 were not confirmed to be SARS-CoV-2 specific. The detection of some responding clones in pre-infection memory suggests that pre-existing cross-reactive memory T cells joined the SARS-CoV-2 response. Contracting CD4+ clones were found mainly in CM and EM memory subsets, while CD8+ clones were enriched in EMRA. The study included only a couple of mild cases, and larger cohorts that include severe cases with pre-infection samples were judged to be necessary. Clones that contracted from day 15 to 85 showed balanced CD4/CD8 phenotypes, whereas a second wave of clones that expanded from day 15 to 37 leaned towards CD4+.

The sequencing machine was an Illumina NovaSeq 6000. cDNA libraries for TCRalpha and TCRbeta were prepared by 5'RACE using constant-segment primers, with sample barcodes and unique molecular identifiers added. Trizol reagent was used to extract RNA from every sample. Amplification of the libraries took two PCR steps, and the second step added a second sample barcode plus Illumina TruSeq adapters. The libraries were sequenced on an Illumina NovaSeq using 2 x 150 bp paired-end reads. In the paper's pipeline: The reads were demultiplexed and collapsed into UMI-guided consensus sequences using migec v1.2.7. Using mixcr v2.1.11, UMI consensuses were aligned to TRA and TRB V and J templates and then assembled into clonotypes. Clonotypes were classified as expanded or contracted when called significant by both edgeR and NoisET, with noise models trained on biological replicates. For edgeR calls, a false discovery rate-adjusted p below 0.01 and a log2 fold-change threshold of 1 were applied. As an exploratory analysis of dynamics, PCA with hierarchical clustering was applied to max-normalized trajectories of the 1000 most abundant clonotypes. The CD4 or CD8 phenotype of responding clones was assigned using the separately sequenced CD4+ and CD8+ repertoires. Starting from the raw public reads, TCRdb applied fastp trimming at Q25, assembled clones with MiXCR and retained in-frame beta chains. Rows matching on CDR3 protein sequence are summarized as one entry with the most common DNA and genes. The V and J calls shown here were made by TCRdb, not taken from the authors' results. Recorded for this sample are 390,000 or so distinct CDR3 sequences; roughly 15% of them occurred a single time. Around a fifth of the sample goes to the ten largest clones.

The clonotype was recovered from a man between 18 and 35 years old who had mild COVID-19 (a few samples of this study predate the infection). The sample titles of this study are shuffled in the database, so cell type and time point are left out; the donor was told from shared clones. Sequenced sample: PBMCs or a T cell subset sorted from them (not recorded which). The chain uses TRBV12-3 or TRBV12-4 and TRBJ2-1; the D gene could be TRBD1 or TRBD2, each one agreeing over 6 bases. CDR3 region: CASRGGGQFF. The sequence in DNA is TGTGCCAGCAGGGGGGGCGGGCAGTTCTTC.